A single sample is the source of the 20 T cell receptor beta chains below, sequenced in a study of response to subunit inactivated influenza vaccine. TCRdb re-derived calls from the RT-PCR reads in MiXCR, one entry per CDR3 protein. Of under 200,000 distinct CDR3 sequences in the sample, approximately 10% were seen once. Specimen: non-naive T cells sorted from PBMCs, collected roughly 6 weeks after vaccination. All receptors come from a man between 50 and 59 years old who received an inactivated influenza vaccine.

There are many counts of this clonotype. This sequence joins TRBV7-2 and TRBJ2-5, with unresolved D. Trimming left V 0 bases short and J 5 bases short, with 10 bases between. CDR1 is SGHTA and CDR2 is FQGNSA in the germline V gene. The CDR3 has 14 residues. DNA of the CDR3: TGTGCCAGCAGCTTAGCGGAGCAAAGGGAGACCCAGTACTTC. This gives the protein CASSLAEQRETQYF.

The chain carries TRBV12-3 or TRBV12-4 and TRBJ1-2; D not certain. This CDR3 region has 13 residues. Trimming left V 5 bases short and J 3 bases short, with 10 bases between. For the CDR3, the DNA is TGTGCCAGCAGTACACAATCGGACTATGGCTACACCTTC. Its protein is CASSTQSDYGYTF.

The chain couples TRBV7-9 to TRBJ1-6, with a weak D call TRBD1 (5 bases). The germline CDR1 and CDR2 sequences are SEHNR and FQNEAQ (reference sequence). The CDR3 consists of 14 residues. V was clipped by 4 bases and J by 5 bases, with 9 bases between them. This chain's CDR3 is CASSSSGHNSPLHF. The CDR3 bases are TGTGCCAGCAGCTCCTCGGGACATAATTCACCCCTCCACTTT.

The rearrangement links TRBV19 to TRBJ2-7; 11 bases are a match to TRBD1. This CDR3 has 18 amino acids. Germline CDR1 is LNHDA and CDR2 is SQIVND (reference sequence). V lost 8 bases to trimming and J lost 2 bases; unmatched junction nucleotides: 17. The CDR3 loop reads CASQSNLGTGGATYEQYF. The CDR3 DNA follows: TGTGCCAGTCAGTCAAACCTCGGGACAGGGGGAGCAACCTACGAGCAGTACTTC.

CDR3: CASSLQAWGEETQYF. In DNA form, the CDR3 reads TGTGCCAGCAGCTTGCAGGCGTGGGGAGAAGAGACCCAGTACTTC. The V gene is TRBV7-9, the J gene TRBJ2-5; possibly TRBD2 for D (5 bases). The CDR3 extends over 15 amino acids. With 3 bases removed from V and 3 bases from J, the gap between germline ends came to 14 bases. CDR1 and CDR2 (germline): SEHNR, FQNEAQ (reference sequence).

This clonotype was detected many times. This chain uses TRBV10-2 with TRBJ2-7, with D tentatively TRBD1 (6 bases). CDR1 and CDR2 (germline): WSHSY, SAAADI. Deletions cut 10 bases from V and 2 bases from J, with 24 bases between. This CDR3 is built from 16 residues. The CDR3 region has the DNA TGCGCCATCCTTCGACCTACCGGGACATCACCCTACGAGCAGTACTTC. It encodes CAILRPTGTSPYEQYF.

This chain joins TRBV5-1 and TRBJ2-3; D may correspond to TRBD1 or TRBD2 (6 bases each). The CDR3 spans 15 residues. The germline CDR1 and CDR2 sequences are SGHRS and YFSETQ. The germline V and J ends were trimmed by 3 bases and 5 bases, with 16 bases remaining between them. The CDR3 here is CASSSDGKGGDTQYF. In nucleotides, the CDR3 is TGCGCCAGCAGCTCCGACGGCAAGGGGGGAGATACGCAGTATTTT.

The rearrangement joins TRBV6-5 to TRBJ2-6, with 7 bases lining up with TRBD1. The germline gives CDR1 MNHEY, CDR2 SVGAGI. Unmatched junction bases numbered 5, after V lost 0 bases and J lost 0 bases. This CDR3 comprises 18 residues. This CDR3 reads CASSYSRQGLSGANVLTF. In nucleotides, the CDR3 is TGTGCCAGCAGTTACTCCCGACAGGGCCTCTCTGGGGCCAACGTCCTGACTTTC.

V gene TRBV30 combines with J gene TRBJ2-3, with D maybe TRBD2 (6 bases). The CDR3 totals 15 residues. V was shortened by 0 bases and J by 3 bases, with 13 bases between the two germline ends. Per germline, CDR1 GTSNPN and CDR2 SVGIG (reference sequence). In DNA form, the CDR3 reads TGTGCCTGGAGTGTACGGGAGACGAGGACAGATACGCAGTATTTT. This encodes CAWSVRETRTDTQYF.

At least ten counts were recorded for this clonotype. The gene calls are TRBV2 and TRBJ1-3; 7 positions agree with TRBD1. J gave up 4 bases and V 4 bases, and 4 bases lay outside the gene matches. This CDR3 is built from 14 residues. Germline-derived CDR1 and CDR2 are SNHLY and FYNNEI. This CDR3 is CASSVQGIGNTIYF. The CDR3 bases are TGTGCCAGCAGTGTACAGGGGATAGGAAACACCATATATTTT. The complete variable domain, with remaining parts taken from reference TRBV2 and TRBJ1-3, reads EPEVTQTPSHQVTQMGQEVILRCVPISNHLYFYWYRQILGQKVEFLVSFYNNEISEKSEIFDDQFSVERPDGSNFTLKIRSTKLEDSAMYFCASSVQGIGNTIYFGEGSWLTVV.

In this sample, this clonotype turned up many times. The gene calls are TRBV6-1 and TRBJ1-2; D remains ambiguous. CDR1 is MNHNS, CDR2 SASEGT, per germline. The CDR3 is made up of 12 amino acids. Trimming pared 3 bases from V and 8 bases from J, leaving 10 bases between. The CDR3 nucleotides read TGTGCCAGCAGTGAGCAGGTTGGAGGCTACACCTTC. Protein sequence: CASSEQVGGYTF.

The chain recombines TRBV20-1 with TRBJ2-3, with D uncertain. The length of the CDR3 is 13 residues. V dropped 3 bases and J dropped 4 bases, with 11 bases sitting between them. The germline V gene encodes CDR1 DFQATT and CDR2 SNEGSKA (reference sequence). CDR3 in amino acids: CSASRAGPDTQYF. The CDR3 DNA follows: TGCAGTGCTAGTCGAGCTGGACCAGATACGCAGTATTTT.

This clonotype appeared a few times. The CDR3 DNA reads as TGCGCCAGCAGCTTGATGACTAGCGGGGTTGGAGATACGCAGTATTTT. It translates to CASSLMTSGVGDTQYF. The chain employs TRBV5-1 and TRBJ2-3; TRBD2 matches at 11 bases. V lost 1 base, J lost 5 bases, and 6 bases stayed unmatched. The CDR3 extends over 16 amino acids. The germline V gene has CDR1 SGHRS and CDR2 YFSETQ.

The V and J genes are TRBV7-6 and TRBJ2-1; D uncertain. CDR3 length: 14 amino acids. V lost 3 bases to trimming and J lost 6 bases, with 12 bases between them. Germline V CDR1 and CDR2: SGHVS, FNYEAQ. The CDR3, as DNA: TGTGCCAGCAGCTTTCAGAGAAGAAGCAATGAGCAGTTCTTC. It codes for CASSFQRRSNEQFF.

This chain connects TRBV7-2 to TRBJ1-5, with 7 bases lining up with TRBD1. CDR1 is SGHTA, CDR2 FQGNSA, per germline. The CDR3 covers 13 residues. The V gene end was trimmed by 5 bases and the J gene end by 6 bases; junction bases not matched to a gene: 4. CDR3 nucleotide sequence: TGTGCCAGCAGCAATGACAGGGTTCAGCCCCAGCATTTT. Translation: CASSNDRVQPQHF. Full variable domain (outside the CDR3, taken from reference TRBV7-2 and TRBJ1-5): GAGVSQSPSNKVTEKGKDVELRCDPISGHTALYWYRQSLGQGLEFLIYFQGNSAPDKSGLPSDRFSAERTGGSVSTLTIQRTQQEDSAVYLCASSNDRVQPQHFGDGTRLSIL.

This clonotype was seen at least ten times. The J gene is TRBJ2-7, the V gene TRBV25-1; no clear D. This CDR3 is built from 14 residues. The germline V gene has CDR1 MGHDK and CDR2 SYGVNS. The V end was cut by 4 bases, the J end by 2 bases, with 12 bases between. This CDR3 reads CASSGVGPTYEQYF. CDR3 DNA sequence: TGTGCCAGCAGTGGGGTTGGGCCTACCTACGAGCAGTACTTC.

This clonotype was picked up a small number of times. This chain links TRBV5-1 with TRBJ2-5, with 10 bases lining up with TRBD2. After removal of 4 bases from V and 6 bases from J, the junction contained 12 bases not matched to a gene. The CDR3 has 16 residues. CDR1 is SGHRS and CDR2 is YFSETQ in the germline V gene. In nucleotides, the CDR3 is TGCGCCAGCAGCACGACTAGCGGGTCCCCCGGGAAGACCCAGTACTTC. Protein: CASSTTSGSPGKTQYF.

This clonotype was seen ten or more times. The chain uses TRBV12-3 or TRBV12-4 and TRBJ1-2; the D is unclear. This CDR3 has 12 residues. The germline V and J ends were trimmed by 4 bases and 5 bases, with 8 bases remaining between them. The CDR3 loop reads CASSYMGYGYTF. Here the CDR3 DNA reads TGTGCCAGCAGTTATATGGGGTATGGCTACACCTTC.

The chain combines TRBV10-2 with TRBJ2-5; D is undetermined. Trimming removed 2 bases from V and 2 bases from J, with 9 bases in between. The CDR3 runs to 14 residues. CDR1 WSHSY and CDR2 SAAADI come from the germline V gene. The CDR3 DNA follows: TGCGCCAGCAGTGAGCGACACCATCAAGAGACCCAGTACTTC. It yields the protein CASSERHHQETQYF.

This clonotype was counted many times. The chain's CDR3 is CASTGYYEQYF. The CDR3, as DNA: TGTGCCAGCACCGGCTACTACGAGCAGTACTTC. The V and J genes are TRBV28 and TRBJ2-7; D is unresolved. Deletions cut 7 bases from V and 3 bases from J, with 7 bases between. From germline, CDR1 is MDHEN and CDR2 SYDVKM. The CDR3 runs to 11 residues.